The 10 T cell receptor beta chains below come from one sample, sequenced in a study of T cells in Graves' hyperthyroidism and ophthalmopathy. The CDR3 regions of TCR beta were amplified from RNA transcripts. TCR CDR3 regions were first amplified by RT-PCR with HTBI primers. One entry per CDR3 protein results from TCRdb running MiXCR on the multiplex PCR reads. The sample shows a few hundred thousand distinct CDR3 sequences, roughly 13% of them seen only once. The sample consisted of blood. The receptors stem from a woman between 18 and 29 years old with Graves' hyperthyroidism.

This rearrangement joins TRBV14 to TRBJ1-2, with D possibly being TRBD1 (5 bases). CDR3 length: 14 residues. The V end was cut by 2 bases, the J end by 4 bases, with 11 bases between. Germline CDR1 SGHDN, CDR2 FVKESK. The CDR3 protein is CASSQRGFSYGYTF. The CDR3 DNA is TGTGCCAGCAGCCAACGGGGGTTCAGCTATGGCTACACCTTC.

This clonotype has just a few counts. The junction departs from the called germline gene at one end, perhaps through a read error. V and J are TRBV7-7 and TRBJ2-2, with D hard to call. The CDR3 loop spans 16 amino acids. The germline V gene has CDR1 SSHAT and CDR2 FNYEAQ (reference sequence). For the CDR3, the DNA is TGTGCTAGCAGCCCTCTGGCTGTGTCGAACACCGGGGAGCTGTTTTTT. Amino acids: CASSPLAVSNTGELFF.

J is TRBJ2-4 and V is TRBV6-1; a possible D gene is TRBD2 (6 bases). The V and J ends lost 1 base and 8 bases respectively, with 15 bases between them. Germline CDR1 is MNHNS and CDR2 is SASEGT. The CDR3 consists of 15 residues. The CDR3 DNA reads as TGTGCCAGCAGTGAAGGGGCAGGGCGCGGGGACATTCAGTACTTC. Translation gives CASSEGAGRGDIQYF.

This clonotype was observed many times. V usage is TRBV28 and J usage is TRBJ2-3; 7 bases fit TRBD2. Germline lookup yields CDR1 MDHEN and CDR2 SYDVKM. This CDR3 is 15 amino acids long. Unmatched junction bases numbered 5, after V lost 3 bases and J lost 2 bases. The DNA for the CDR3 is TGTGCCAGCAGTTTTGCGGGAGTGCCCACAGATACGCAGTATTTT. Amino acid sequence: CASSFAGVPTDTQYF.

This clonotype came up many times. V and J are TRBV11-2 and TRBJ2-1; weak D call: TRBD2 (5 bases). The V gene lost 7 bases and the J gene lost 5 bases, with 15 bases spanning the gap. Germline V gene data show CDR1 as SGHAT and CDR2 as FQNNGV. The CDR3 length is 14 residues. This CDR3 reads CASNTRGQHNEQFF. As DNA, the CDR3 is TGTGCCAGCAACACCCGGGGTCAGCACAATGAGCAGTTCTTC.

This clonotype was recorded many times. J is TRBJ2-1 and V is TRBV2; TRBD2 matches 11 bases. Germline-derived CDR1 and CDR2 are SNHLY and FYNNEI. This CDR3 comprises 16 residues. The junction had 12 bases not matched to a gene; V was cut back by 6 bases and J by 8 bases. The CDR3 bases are TGTGCCAGCAGGACTAGCGGGATAACAGGAAAGTATGAGCAGTTCTTC. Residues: CASRTSGITGKYEQFF.

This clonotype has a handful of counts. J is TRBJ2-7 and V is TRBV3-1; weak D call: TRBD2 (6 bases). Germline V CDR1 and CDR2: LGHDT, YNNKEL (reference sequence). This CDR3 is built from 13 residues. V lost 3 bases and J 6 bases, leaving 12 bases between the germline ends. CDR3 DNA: TGTGCCAGCAGCCACGGGGGAGTAGGCGAGCAGTACTTC. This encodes CASSHGGVGEQYF.

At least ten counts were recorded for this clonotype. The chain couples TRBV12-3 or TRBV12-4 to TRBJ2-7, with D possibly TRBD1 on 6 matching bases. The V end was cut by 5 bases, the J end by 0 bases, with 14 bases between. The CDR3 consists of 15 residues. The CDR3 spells CASSTQGPSSYEQYF. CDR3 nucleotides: TGTGCCAGCAGTACTCAGGGGCCGAGCTCCTACGAGCAGTACTTC.

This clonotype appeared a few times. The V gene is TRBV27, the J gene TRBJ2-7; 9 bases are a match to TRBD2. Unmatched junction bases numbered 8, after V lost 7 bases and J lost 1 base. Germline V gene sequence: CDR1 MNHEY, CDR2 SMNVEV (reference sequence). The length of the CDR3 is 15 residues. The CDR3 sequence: CASKFRAGGSYEQYF. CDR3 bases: TGTGCCAGCAAGTTCAGGGCGGGAGGGTCCTACGAGCAGTACTTC.

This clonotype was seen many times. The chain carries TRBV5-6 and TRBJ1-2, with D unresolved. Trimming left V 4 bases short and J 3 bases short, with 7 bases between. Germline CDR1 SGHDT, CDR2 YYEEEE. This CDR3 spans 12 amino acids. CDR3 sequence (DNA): TGTGCCAGCAGCGACTCGGACTATGGCTACACCTTC. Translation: CASSDSDYGYTF. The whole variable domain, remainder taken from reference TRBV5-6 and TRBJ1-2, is DAGVTQSPTHLIKTRGQQVTLRCSPKSGHDTVSWYQQALGQGPQFIFQYYEEEERQRGNFPDRFSGHQFPNYSSELNVNALLLGDSALYLCASSDSDYGYTFGSGTRLTVV.